This paragraph reports one TCR beta chain. A few counts support this clonotype. Its antigen is still unknown. Per-base qualities were not stored, and no clone one base away is much larger. The receptor library was made with 5' RACE. Sequencing was performed on an Illumina HiSeq 2000. Template switching added a universal primer binding site, and the final cDNA carried a unique molecular identifier that allowed TCR cDNA molecules to be counted accurately. Specific primers in the conserved constant-segment region were used to synthesize first-strand cDNA for TCR alpha and beta chains. To control for contamination, each cDNA library was double barcoded with a SMART-Mk sample barcode plus Illumina barcodes. TruSeq adapter sequences along with Illumina sample barcodes were introduced in two successive PCR steps. Sequencing of the TCR alpha and beta cDNA libraries was done on the Illumina HiSeq platform using custom primers. The authors' pipeline ran thus. MiGEC was used to process raw reads and extract unique molecular identifiers, and MiXCR was used to find CDR3 positions. Recombination models were inferred per individual with the repgenHMM and IGoR tools using an EM algorithm. Shared clonotype analysis was performed with the tcR package in R, normalizing sharing by the product of cloneset sizes. To study raw recombination free of thymic and clonal selection effects, out-of-frame nonproductive sequences were analyzed. TCRdb reprocessed the public reads (quality trimming at Q25 with fastp, clone calling with MiXCR) and kept in-frame beta chains. Rows matching on CDR3 protein sequence are summarized as one entry with the most common DNA and genes. The V and J calls, along with clone size, are taken from TCRdb and not from the paper's own processing. Present in this sample are 500,000 or so distinct CDR3 sequences, approximately 15% of which were seen just once. Of the sample, 0.5% to 0.65% falls within the top ten clones.

The data were obtained in a study of identical twins listed by TCRdb under 2016. About the full investigation: TCR alpha and beta repertoires from monozygotic twins, unrelated adults of various ages and cord blood were deep-sequenced to test whether fetal clonotypes persist. To rule out contamination, replicate twin experiments were performed at different times with different library preparation protocols. Results the study describes overall, beyond this receptor: Compared with coincidental sharing between unrelated individuals, out-of-frame TCR alpha sequences shared between twins had an excess of sequences with low generation probability. Invariant T cells such as MAIT and iNKT could partly confound zero-insertion analyses, although diverse VJ usage argued against such confounding for most clonotypes. Because the same donors could not be followed over many years, the conclusions depended on cross-sectional statistical analysis. A weaker excess of twin sharing was found in beta out-of-frame sequences because the signal-to-noise ratio was lowered by fewer shared sequences. In monozygotic twins, out-of-frame TCR alpha sharing was systematically underestimated by recombination models, although the models agreed with sharing between unrelated individuals. Abundant cord blood beta clonotypes had fewer insertions, young adult naive repertoires showed a similar but weaker trend, and memory repertoires showed no such trend.

Only healthy Caucasian donors were included. The twin cohort comprised three pairs of female monozygotic twins, all aged roughly 18 to 29 years. Positive isolation kits from Invitrogen were used to isolate CD4+ and CD8+ T cell populations. The junction carries 9 bases between V and J, which are trimmed by 6 bases and 4 bases respectively. Including the terminal cysteine and phenylalanine, the CDR3 comprises 11 residues. Left in the record is the CDR3 DNA by itself, 33 bases read in frame from the first base. From the germline V gene (reference sequence), CDR1 is DFQATT and CDR2 is SNEGSKA. This same sample was also taken into another study, of yellow fever vaccine responses in identical twins. The second study's paper adds: The authors reported that the T cell response to vaccination in identical twins appeared partly convergent and partly personalized. In the study, vaccine-responding T cell clones were precisely tracked in identical twins.

The material sequenced was CD4+ T cells sorted from blood. The TCR comes from a woman under 30 in good health. Recombination joined TRBV20-1 with TRBJ2-5, with the D gene not clear enough to name. The DNA reads TGCAGTGCGGTGGATAGAGAGACCCAGTACTTC. Its coded protein is CSAVDRETQYF.